This TCR beta chain derives from a study of T cell responses to AZD1222 COVID-19 vaccine. Germline V lookup: CDR1 MNHNS, CDR2 SASEGT. The length of the CDR3 is 13 residues. J gave up 5 bases and V 3 bases, and 4 bases lay outside the gene matches. Assay: immunoSEQ multiplex PCR; the TCRdb copy retains only in-frame clones and omits some. The sample shows more than 70,000 clones, about 88% of them seen only once. The chain links TRBV6-1 to TRBJ2-7, with TRBD1 matching over 7 bases. The clonotype comes from an adult who received the AZD1222 COVID-19 vaccine. Specimen: peripheral blood, collected 28 days after the second AZD1222 dose. CDR3 residues: CASSDPQGDEQYF. The DNA for the CDR3 is TGTGCCAGCAGTGATCCCCAGGGGGACGAGCAGTACTTC.